Described below is a single T cell receptor beta chain sequence and its context. Methods used by the authors: Nucleated cell counts were estimated from reference gene primer amplification. Sequencing used immunoSEQ multiplex PCR; TCRdb keeps in-frame clones, though not all of them. V and J calls and clone size are those listed in that table; D and trimming were worked out from the DNA. The table shows 90,000 to 120,000 clones, with approximately 84% occurring only once. This entry comes from a study of blood T cell repertoires in COVID-19. Looking at the study overall: COVID-19 samples from acute and convalescent phases originated in the United States, Italy and Spain. From T cells, B-cell-depleted T cells, or PBMCs came the material, which was cDNA or gDNA.

The sequenced sample was peripheral blood. This TCR came from a human donor in a cohort sampled during active COVID-19.

The CDR3 here is CATGEEGQPQHF. The CDR3, as DNA: TGTGCCACCGGAGAGGAAGGTCAGCCCCAGCATTTT. The chain links TRBV24-1 to TRBJ1-5, with no clear D. The V end was cut by 9 bases, the J end by 6 bases, with 11 bases between. CDR3 length: 12 amino acids. The germline CDR1 and CDR2 sequences are KGHDR and SFDVKD.